These 26 T cell receptor beta chains came from one sample sequenced in a study of early T cells in non-severe SARS-CoV-2 infection. TCRdb used MiXCR to reprocess the 5' RACE reads, holding one entry per CDR3 protein. The sample has 30,000 to 35,000 distinct CDR3 sequences; over 6% are singletons. The starting material was whole blood, obtained at baseline. The origin of the receptors is an adult who was a healthcare worker with PCR-confirmed SARS-CoV-2 infection or an uninfected control (not recorded which).

The genes are TRBV10-3 and TRBJ2-1, with D possibly being TRBD2 (5 bases). Trimming took 6 bases from V and 0 from J, leaving 12 bases between them. Germline lookup yields CDR1 ENHRY and CDR2 SYGVKD. This CDR3 is built from 15 residues. The DNA of the CDR3 is TGTGCCATCAGCCACCGGGAAAGCTCCTACAATGAGCAGTTCTTC. Protein product: CAISHRESSYNEQFF.

The chain recombines TRBV7-8 with TRBJ2-1, with D uncertain. Germline V gene data show CDR1 as SGHVS and CDR2 as FQNEAQ. With 5 bases removed from V and 7 bases from J, the gap between germline ends came to 9 bases. The CDR3 has 12 amino acids. CDR3 loop: CASSPAMNEQFF. Written as DNA, the CDR3 is TGTGCCAGCAGCCCGGCAATGAATGAGCAGTTCTTC.

This chain uses TRBV6-6 with TRBJ2-7, with 7 positions matching TRBD1. V gave up 2 bases and J gave up 4 bases; unmatched junction bases: 5. The germline CDR1 and CDR2 sequences are MNHNY and SVGAGI (reference sequence). This CDR3 region has 14 residues. In nucleotides, the CDR3 is TGTGCCAGCAGTTACGGGGGACAGCTGTACGAGCAGTACTTC. Translated, it gives CASSYGGQLYEQYF.

This clonotype was found a few times. This chain connects TRBV6-2 or TRBV6-3 to TRBJ2-7; the match to TRBD2 covers 7 bases. Germline loops: CDR1 MNHEY, CDR2 SVGEGT. The ends lost 7 bases at V and 5 bases at J; junction bases unmatched: 11. This CDR3 spans 14 amino acids. This CDR3 is CASTLVRLADEQYF. In DNA form, the CDR3 reads TGTGCCAGCACCCTCGTGAGACTAGCCGACGAGCAGTACTTC.

The chain recombines TRBV5-1 with TRBJ2-7; 13 positions agree with TRBD2. V lost 3 bases and J lost 2; bases outside the gene matches: 17. This CDR3 region has 20 residues. CDR1 is SGHRS, CDR2 YFSETQ, per germline. The CDR3 bases are TGCGCCAGCAGCTCCCTGCCCGCCGTACCGGGACTAGCGGGAACCTACGAGCAGTACTTC. This sequence encodes CASSSLPAVPGLAGTYEQYF.

V and J are TRBV4-2 and TRBJ1-2; possible D gene TRBD1, 6 bases. The germline V gene has CDR1 LGHNA and CDR2 YNFKEQ. This CDR3 is 16 amino acids long. V lost 0 bases and J 2 bases, leaving 13 bases between the germline ends. CDR3 in DNA: TGTGCCAGCAGCCAAGAGGAAGGCAGGGGCAACTATGGCTACACCTTC. Translated: CASSQEEGRGNYGYTF.

In this sample, this clonotype turned up many times. The chain couples TRBV7-9 to TRBJ1-2; no definite D call. Germline V lookup: CDR1 SEHNR, CDR2 FQNEAQ (reference sequence). CDR3 length: 14 amino acids. V dropped 2 bases and J dropped 2 bases, with 9 bases sitting between them. This CDR3 is CASSLWTSNYGYTF. CDR3 coding DNA: TGTGCCAGCAGCTTATGGACGTCGAACTATGGCTACACCTTC.

This clonotype was observed at least ten times. The chain links TRBV6-2 or TRBV6-3 to TRBJ2-2; D may be TRBD1 or TRBD2 (5 bases each). There are 14 residues in the CDR3. Per the germline V gene, CDR1 is MNHEY and CDR2 is SVGEGT. With 9 bases removed from V and 2 bases from J, the gap between germline ends came to 13 bases. CDR3 nucleotide sequence: TGTGCCAGTAAGGGACGCGTAAACACCGGGGAGCTGTTTTTT. Translation gives CASKGRVNTGELFF.

Only a few counts were recorded for this clonotype. The V and J genes are TRBV28 and TRBJ2-7, with D possibly matching TRBD1 (6 bases). The CDR3 spans 15 residues. V lost 6 bases, J lost 2 bases, and 17 bases lay in between. Looked up from germline, CDR1 is MDHEN and CDR2 is SYDVKM. The CDR3 bases are TGTGCCAGCAGCTCCCTAGGGCAGGGGACCTACGAGCAGTACTTC. It translates to CASSSLGQGTYEQYF.

The gene calls are TRBV7-9 and TRBJ2-1, with 15 positions matching TRBD2. CDR3 length: 18 amino acids. Germline CDR1 reads SEHNR; CDR2 reads FQNEAQ (reference sequence). With V trimmed by 5 bases and J by 4 bases, 9 bases remained unmatched. The CDR3 region has the DNA TGTGCCAGCAGCCCCTCGGGACTAGCGGGAGGTGGGTACAATGAGCAGTTCTTC. It specifies CASSPSGLAGGGYNEQFF.

This clonotype was observed a few times. This chain connects TRBV7-9 to TRBJ2-2; D call uncertain. The CDR3 is 11 residues long. V lost 9 bases to trimming and J lost 0 bases, with 2 bases between them. Germline loops: CDR1 SEHNR, CDR2 FQNEAQ (reference sequence). The DNA for the CDR3 is TGTGCCAGGGCGAACACCGGGGAGCTGTTTTTT. The encoded protein is CARANTGELFF.

The CDR3 coding sequence is TGCGCCAGCAGCCAAGATGGACAGTCCCAGGACGTCACAGATACGCAGTATTTT. Translation: CASSQDGQSQDVTDTQYF. The chain employs TRBV4-3 and TRBJ2-3; D possibly corresponds to TRBD1 (6 bases). This CDR3 contains 18 residues. The germline V gene encodes CDR1 LGHNA and CDR2 YSLEER. Trimming removed 0 bases from V and 2 bases from J, with 18 bases in between.

This clonotype was recorded many times. V and J are TRBV29-1 and TRBJ2-3, with D perhaps TRBD2 (5 bases). Germline CDR1 is SQVTM and CDR2 is ANQGSEA. The CDR3 has 14 residues. V lost 7 bases and J lost 5, with 19 bases in between. CDR3 nucleotides: TGCAGCGCCCGAGGGCGGGTTGAGGTAGATACGCAGTATTTT. Its translation: CSARGRVEVDTQYF.

The chain links TRBV7-8 to TRBJ2-7, with D perhaps matching TRBD2 (5 bases). Trimming pared 3 bases from V and 5 bases from J, leaving 8 bases between. CDR1 and CDR2 from the germline V gene are SGHVS and FQNEAQ. The CDR3 is made up of 12 amino acids. CDR3 amino acids: CASSFTGNEQYF. CDR3 sequence (DNA): TGTGCCAGCAGCTTTACGGGGAACGAGCAGTACTTC.

This clonotype has only a few counts. This chain uses TRBV28 with TRBJ2-7, with 8 nucleotides matching TRBD2. Germline CDR1 MDHEN, CDR2 SYDVKM. The J segment lost 2 bases and the V segment lost 4 bases, leaving 16 bases of the junction unmatched. This CDR3 has 18 residues. This CDR3 reads CASSSRSGGGSRPYEQYF. The DNA for the CDR3 is TGTGCCAGCAGTTCTCGGAGTGGCGGGGGGTCCCGTCCCTACGAGCAGTACTTC.

This clonotype was detected many times. This chain links TRBV20-1 with TRBJ2-2; no firm D call. Germline lookup yields CDR1 DFQATT and CDR2 SNEGSKA (reference sequence). Trimming removed 5 bases at V and 4 bases at J, with 17 bases between. CDR3 length: 15 amino acids. The CDR3 nucleotides read TGCAGTGCTCGACCACCGGACCGGCCCACCGGGGAGCTGTTTTTT. Amino acid sequence: CSARPPDRPTGELFF.

The J gene is TRBJ2-1, the V gene TRBV20-1; tentatively, D is TRBD1 (7 bases). V was pared by 0 bases and J by 1 base, with 19 bases between. Germline V CDR1 and CDR2: DFQATT, SNEGSKA (reference sequence). CDR3 length: 18 residues. DNA of the CDR3: TGCAGTGCTAGAGATCAGGGGGGAGGTTACTCTTCCTACAATGAGCAGTTCTTC. It translates to CSARDQGGGYSSYNEQFF.

This clonotype has a count of ten or more. The chain couples TRBV4-1 to TRBJ2-7; the D gene is possibly TRBD2 (5 bases). CDR1 is MGHRA, CDR2 YSYEKL, per germline. The ends were cut back, 2 bases at V and 3 bases at J, with 23 bases in the middle. CDR3 length equals 18 residues. The CDR3 DNA is TGCGCCAGCAGCCAAAGCGTATTGAGAGGGCGCATGGACTACGAGCAGTACTTC. Amino acid sequence: CASSQSVLRGRMDYEQYF.

Concerning this clonotype itself: A much larger clonotype is one base distant, so this may be a read error. This chain connects TRBV12-3 or TRBV12-4 to TRBJ2-7, with 9 bases fitting TRBD1. V was pared by 3 bases and J by 8 bases, with 8 bases of the junction left unmatched. CDR3 length: 14 residues. CDR3 region: CASSFTGGLTKQYF. The CDR3, as DNA: TGTGCCAGCAGTTTCACAGGGGGCCTAACCAAGCAGTACTTC.

V gene TRBV12-3 or TRBV12-4 combines with J gene TRBJ2-1; a possible D gene is TRBD2 (5 bases). The CDR3 extends over 17 amino acids. V dropped 3 bases and J dropped 7 bases, with 22 bases sitting between them. The CDR3 nucleotides are TGTGCCAGCAGTTTTTCAAGGACTTCCGACAACCTTAATGAGCAGTTCTTC. Protein: CASSFSRTSDNLNEQFF.

In its sample, this clonotype was seen many times. V and J are TRBV7-2 and TRBJ2-6, with no clear D. Germline CDR1 is SGHTA and CDR2 is FQGNSA. Trimming shortened V by 5 bases and J by 2 bases, and 16 bases separated the two germline ends. This CDR3 comprises 17 residues. This CDR3 is CASSEPLGTPGANVLTF. CDR3 nucleotide sequence: TGTGCCAGCAGCGAACCATTAGGTACCCCTGGGGCCAACGTCCTGACTTTC.

The sample holds many counts of this clonotype. The chain joins TRBV10-3 to TRBJ1-1; TRBD1 aligns across 7 bases. Trimming cost V 0 bases and J 3 bases; bases outside gene matches: 4. The CDR3 contains 15 residues. Germline CDR1 reads ENHRY; CDR2 reads SYGVKD. Here the CDR3 DNA reads TGTGCCATCAGTGAGTCAAGGGGGCAGGACACTGAAGCTTTCTTT. Protein sequence: CAISESRGQDTEAFF.

This clonotype was observed many times. The J gene is TRBJ2-3, the V gene TRBV25-1; D is perhaps TRBD2 (5 bases). Per the germline V gene, CDR1 is MGHDK and CDR2 is SYGVNS. This CDR3 comprises 14 residues. Trimming pared 1 base from V and 4 bases from J, leaving 9 bases between. CDR3 in amino acids: CASSEWETSDTQYF. DNA for the CDR3: TGTGCCAGCAGTGAATGGGAGACATCAGATACGCAGTATTTT. Looking up the rest from reference TRBV25-1 and TRBJ2-3 gives the full variable domain: EADIYQTPRYLVIGTGKKITLECSQTMGHDKMYWYQQDPGMELHLIHYSYGVNSTEKGDLSSESTVSRIRTEHFPLTLESARPSHTSQYLCASSEWETSDTQYFGPGTRLTVL.

This sequence joins TRBV5-1 and TRBJ1-6; TRBD1 might be the D (6 bases). The V gene's germline CDR1 is SGHRS and CDR2 YFSETQ. Trimming removed 4 bases at V and 6 bases at J, with 14 bases between. The length of the CDR3 is 15 residues. This chain's CDR3 is CASSRWTESNSPLHF. The CDR3 nucleotides are TGCGCCAGCAGCAGGTGGACAGAGAGTAATTCACCCCTCCACTTT.

This clonotype was observed a handful of times. The chain combines TRBV10-3 with TRBJ1-1; unclear D gene. The length of the CDR3 is 14 residues. V gave up 2 bases and J gave up 1 base, with 8 bases separating them. Germline CDR1 ENHRY, CDR2 SYGVKD. The CDR3 DNA reads as TGTGCCATCAGTGAGGCGCCTCCGAACACTGAAGCTTTCTTT. Translated: CAISEAPPNTEAFF.

This clonotype was observed many times. The chain uses TRBV3-1 and TRBJ2-4; possibly TRBD1 for D (5 bases). Germline assignment: CDR1 LGHDT and CDR2 YNNKEL (reference sequence). Trimming removed 6 bases at V and 7 bases at J, with 13 bases between. CDR3 size: 13 residues. The CDR3 DNA follows: TGTGCCAGCAGTCTGGCAGGGTCGAACATTCAGTACTTC. It translates to CASSLAGSNIQYF.